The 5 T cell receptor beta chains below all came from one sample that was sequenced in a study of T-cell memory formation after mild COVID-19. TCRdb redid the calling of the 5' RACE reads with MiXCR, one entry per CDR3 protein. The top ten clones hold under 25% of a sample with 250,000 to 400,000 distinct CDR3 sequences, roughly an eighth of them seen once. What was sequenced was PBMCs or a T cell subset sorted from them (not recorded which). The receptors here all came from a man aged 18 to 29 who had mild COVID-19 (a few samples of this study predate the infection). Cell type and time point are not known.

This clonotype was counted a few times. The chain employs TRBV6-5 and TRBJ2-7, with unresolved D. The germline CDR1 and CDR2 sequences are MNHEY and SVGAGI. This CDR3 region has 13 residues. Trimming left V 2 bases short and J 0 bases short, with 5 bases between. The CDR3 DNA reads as TGTGCCAGCAGTTACAGGATCTCCTACGAGCAGTACTTC. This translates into CASSYRISYEQYF.

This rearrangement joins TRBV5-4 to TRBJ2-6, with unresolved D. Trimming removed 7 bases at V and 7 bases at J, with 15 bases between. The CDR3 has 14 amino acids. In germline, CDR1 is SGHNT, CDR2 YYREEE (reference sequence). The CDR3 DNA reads TGTGCCAGCTCCAGTTGGGATAGAGCCAACGTCCTGACTTTC. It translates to CASSSWDRANVLTF.

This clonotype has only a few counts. The CDR3 protein is CSARDGAGTQKLFF. The DNA for the CDR3 is TGCAGTGCTAGAGATGGTGCGGGCACCCAAAAACTGTTTTTT. The chain uses TRBV20-1 and TRBJ1-4; D ambiguous. V lost 0 bases and J lost 9, with 14 bases in between. The CDR3 has 14 amino acids. CDR1 is DFQATT and CDR2 is SNEGSKA in the germline V gene (reference sequence).

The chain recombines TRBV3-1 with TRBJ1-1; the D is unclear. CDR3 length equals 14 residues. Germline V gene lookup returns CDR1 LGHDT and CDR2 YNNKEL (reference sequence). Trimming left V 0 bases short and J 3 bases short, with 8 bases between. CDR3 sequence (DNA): TGTGCCAGCAGCCAAGAAGGGTGGGACACTGAAGCTTTCTTT. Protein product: CASSQEGWDTEAFF.

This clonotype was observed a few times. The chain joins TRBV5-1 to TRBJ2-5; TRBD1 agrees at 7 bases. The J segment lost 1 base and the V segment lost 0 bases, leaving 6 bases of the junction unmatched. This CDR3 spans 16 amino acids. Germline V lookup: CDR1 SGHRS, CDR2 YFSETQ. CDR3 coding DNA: TGCGCCAGCAGCTTGGTGGTAGACAGGGCCCAAGAGACCCAGTACTTC. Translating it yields CASSLVVDRAQETQYF.